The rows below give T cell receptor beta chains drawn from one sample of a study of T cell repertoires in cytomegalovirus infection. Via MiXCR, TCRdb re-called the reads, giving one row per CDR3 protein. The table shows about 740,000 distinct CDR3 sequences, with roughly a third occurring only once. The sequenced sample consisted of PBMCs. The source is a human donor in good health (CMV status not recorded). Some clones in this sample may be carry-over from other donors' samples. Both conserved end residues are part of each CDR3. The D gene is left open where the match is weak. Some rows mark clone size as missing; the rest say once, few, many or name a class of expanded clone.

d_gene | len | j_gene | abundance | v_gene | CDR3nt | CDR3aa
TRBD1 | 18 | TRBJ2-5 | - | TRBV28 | TGTGCCAGCAGTTTAGGCAAGTTCCGGGACAGGGGTCAAGAGACCCAGTACTTC | CASSLGKFRDRGQETQYF
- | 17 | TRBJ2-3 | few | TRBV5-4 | TGTGCCAGCAGCCTTGGGGGAGGTCGACTTAACACAGATACGCAGTATTTT | CASSLGGGRLNTDTQYF
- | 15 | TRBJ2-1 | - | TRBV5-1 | TGCGCCAGCGGACCTGAGGCGGATATGTTCTATGAGCAGTTCTTC | CASGPEADMFYEQFF
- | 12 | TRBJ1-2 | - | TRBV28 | TGTGCCAGCAGTTTAGAGAGTAGCGGCTACACCTTC | CASSLESSGYTF
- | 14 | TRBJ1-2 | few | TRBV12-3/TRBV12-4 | TGTGCCAGCAGTCCGCGGGGACGGTACTATGGCTACACCTTC | CASSPRGRYYGYTF
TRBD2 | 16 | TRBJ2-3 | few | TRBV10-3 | TGTGCCATCAGTGAGTCGGCTAGCGGGGGCACAGATACGCAGTATTTT | CAISESASGGTDTQYF
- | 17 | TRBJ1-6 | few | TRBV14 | TGTGCCAGCAGCCAAGAAAAGGGCCGATCCCGGAATTCACCCCTCCACTTT | CASSQEKGRSRNSPLHF
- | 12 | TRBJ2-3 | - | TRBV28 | TGTGCCAGCATGTCCTTGACAGATACGCAGTATTTT | CASMSLTDTQYF
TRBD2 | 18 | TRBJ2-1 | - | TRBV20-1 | TGCAGTGCTAGTACTAGCGGGAGAGGTCTACGGTCGCACTATGAGCAGTTCTTC | CSASTSGRGLRSHYEQFF
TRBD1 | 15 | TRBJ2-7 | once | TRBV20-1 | TGCAGTGCTAGAGATGGCGGACAGGTATCCTACGAGCAGTACTTC | CSARDGGQVSYEQYF
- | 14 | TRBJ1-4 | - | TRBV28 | TGTGCCAGCATCCCGGACAGTCCCAATGAAAAACTGTTTTTT | CASIPDSPNEKLFF
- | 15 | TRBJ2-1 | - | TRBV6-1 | TGTGCCAGCATTCTGAGAGGGAGCTCCTACAATGAGCAGTTCTTC | CASILRGSSYNEQFF
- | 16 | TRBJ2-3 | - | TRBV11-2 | TGTGCCAGCAGCTTCGATGGGGCCGTCGGCCCAGATACGCAGTATTTT | CASSFDGAVGPDTQYF
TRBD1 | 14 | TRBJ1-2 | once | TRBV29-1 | TGCAGCGTCGCCCCCGGGACAGAAGCCTATGGCTACACCTTC | CSVAPGTEAYGYTF